This TCR beta chain was sequenced during a study of blood T cell repertoires in COVID-19. Turning to the study itself: The cDNA or gDNA used as material had been derived from T cells, B-cell-depleted T cells, or PBMCs.

Original analysis: Quantification of nucleated cells was approximated via reference gene primer amplification. The data were produced by immunoSEQ multiplex PCR, yet TCRdb's version contains in-frame clones alone and is incomplete. V, J and clone size derive from that table, while D and trimming were established from the DNA sequence. Counted here are roughly 96,000 clones, approximately 81% occurring once; the ten biggest clones make up 3.5% to 5%. Germline values: CDR1 SGHAT, CDR2 FQNNGV. V was trimmed by 1 base and J by 1 base, leaving 15 bases between them. There are 17 residues in the CDR3. This sequence joins TRBV11-2 and TRBJ2-3; D ambiguous. The receptor comes from a man in his 60s with acute or convalescent COVID-19. Specimen: peripheral blood. Here the CDR3 DNA reads TGTGCCAGCAGCTTAGGTCTAGGTCTAACGGGCACAGATACGCAGTATTTT. Amino acids: CASSLGLGLTGTDTQYF.